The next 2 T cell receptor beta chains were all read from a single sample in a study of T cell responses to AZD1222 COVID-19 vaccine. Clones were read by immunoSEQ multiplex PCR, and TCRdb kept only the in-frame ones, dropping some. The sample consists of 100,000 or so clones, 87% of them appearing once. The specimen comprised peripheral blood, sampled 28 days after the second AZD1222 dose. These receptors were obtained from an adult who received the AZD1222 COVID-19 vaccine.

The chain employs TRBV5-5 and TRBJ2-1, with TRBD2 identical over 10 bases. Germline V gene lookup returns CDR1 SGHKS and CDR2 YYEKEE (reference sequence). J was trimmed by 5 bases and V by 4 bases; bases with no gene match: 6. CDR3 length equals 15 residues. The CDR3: CASSQGLANHNEQFF. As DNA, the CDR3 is TGTGCCAGCAGCCAGGGACTAGCGAACCACAATGAGCAGTTCTTC.

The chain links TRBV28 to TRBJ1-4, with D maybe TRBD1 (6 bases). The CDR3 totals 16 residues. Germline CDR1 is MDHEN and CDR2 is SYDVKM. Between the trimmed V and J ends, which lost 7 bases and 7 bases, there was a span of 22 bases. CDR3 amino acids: CASTTLSGGAGEKLFF. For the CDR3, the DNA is TGTGCCAGCACCACCTTGTCTGGGGGCGCGGGTGAAAAACTGTTTTTT.